What follows are 6 T cell receptor beta chains derived from one specimen sequenced in a study of T cells and Merkel cell carcinoma outcomes (dated by TCRdb to about 2020). The protocol used for the library was the immunoSEQ multiplex PCR assay. Entries here come from immuneACCESS through TCRdb and include only in-frame sequences with V and J called. Some clones fail to appear in such tables; in the studies checked, an unresolved V gene covers under half of the shortfall, and the cause of the remainder is unknown. For this sample the table gives 15,000 to 18,000 clones, of which about nine tenths were detected only once. Around 8% of the sample is held by the ten biggest clonotypes. The sequenced sample was tumor tissue from Merkel cell carcinoma. These receptors all stem from a human donor with Merkel cell carcinoma.

This rearrangement joins TRBV6-1 to TRBJ2-3; 8 bases fit TRBD2. This CDR3 is 13 amino acids long. Germline V lookup: CDR1 MNHNS, CDR2 SASEGT. The V gene end was trimmed by 2 bases and the J gene end by 9 bases; junction bases not matched to a gene: 4. CDR3 sequence reads: CASSEKAGATQYF. Written as DNA, the CDR3 is TGTGCCAGCAGTGAAAAAGCGGGGGCAACGCAGTATTTT.

This sequence joins TRBV9 and TRBJ2-1; D call uncertain. Trimming took off 4 bases at V and 0 bases at J, with 14 bases between the two ends. Germline assignment: CDR1 SGDLS and CDR2 YYNGEE. The CDR3 is 16 amino acids. As DNA, the CDR3 is TGTGCCAGCAGCCGACATGGGTCAGTCTCCTACAATGAGCAGTTCTTC. Protein: CASSRHGSVSYNEQFF.

This chain uses TRBV5-4 with TRBJ2-5; D is unresolved. The CDR3 loop spans 13 amino acids. CDR1 SGHNT and CDR2 YYREEE come from the germline V gene (reference sequence). Trimming left V 1 base short and J 4 bases short, with 8 bases between. CDR3 nucleotide sequence: TGTGCCAGCAGCTTGTTACCCGGAGAGACCCAGTACTTC. Its protein product is CASSLLPGETQYF.

V is TRBV4-1 and J is TRBJ2-7, with D maybe TRBD2 (5 bases). V was clipped by 2 bases and J by 4 bases, with 12 bases between them. The CDR3 has 14 amino acids. CDR1 and CDR2 (germline): MGHRA, YSYEKL. CDR3 in amino acids: CASSQHPGEYEQYF. In DNA form, the CDR3 reads TGCGCCAGCAGCCAACACCCCGGGGAATACGAGCAGTACTTC.

For the CDR3, the DNA is TGTGCCAGCAGCCAAGGAGGAAATCGAGAGACCCAGTACTTC. Translated, it gives CASSQGGNRETQYF. V gene TRBV4-2 combines with J gene TRBJ2-5; D unclear. Germline lookup yields CDR1 LGHNA and CDR2 YNFKEQ. The CDR3 length is 14 residues. Trimming took off 1 base at V and 4 bases at J, with 10 bases between the two ends.

The chain joins TRBV27 to TRBJ2-7; the match to TRBD2 covers 9 bases. This CDR3 is 14 amino acids long. The junction had 1 base not matched to a gene; V was cut back by 3 bases and J by 1 base. Germline loops: CDR1 MNHEY, CDR2 SMNVEV (reference sequence). The CDR3 DNA reads as TGTGCCAGCAGTTTCAGCGGGGGGTCCTACGAGCAGTACTTC. Amino acid sequence: CASSFSGGSYEQYF.